The rows below give T cell receptor beta chains drawn from one sample of a study of beta chain features in type 1 diabetes. The assay was immunoSEQ multiplex PCR, and TCRdb's table has in-frame clones only and misses some. The sample shows 100,000 to 150,000 clones, approximately 10% of them seen only once. The sample consisted of central memory CD4+ T cells from blood. The receptor source for this set is a man under 40 with type 1 diabetes. CDR3s include the opening cysteine and the closing phenylalanine or tryptophan. A D gene is named only where the DNA matches it firmly. The size field is filled for only some rows; it gives once, few, many or a size class.

d_gene,v_gene,abundance,j_gene,CDR3aa,CDR3nt
TRBD1,TRBV28,NA,TRBJ1-5,CASSRQGPRPQHF,TGTGCCAGCAGTAGACAGGGACCGCGGCCCCAGCATTTT
TRBD2,TRBV7-3,few,TRBJ2-1,CASSKGTTNNEQFF,TGTGCCAGCAGCAAAGGGACTACCAACAATGAGCAGTTCTTC
TRBD2,TRBV9,NA,TRBJ2-3,CASSPRLAGGTDTQYF,TGTGCCAGCAGCCCCCGACTAGCGGGGGGCACAGATACGCAGTATTTT
TRBD2,TRBV7-3,few,TRBJ2-1,CASSLAGTSAEQFF,TGTGCCAGCAGCTTGGCCGGGACTAGCGCCGAGCAGTTCTTC
TRBD1,TRBV9,NA,TRBJ1-1,CASSVAPDRSGTEAFF,TGTGCCAGCAGCGTAGCTCCGGACAGGTCGGGCACTGAAGCTTTCTTT
TRBD1,TRBV6-6,NA,TRBJ2-1,CASSYRDRAHEQFF,TGTGCCAGCAGTTACCGGGACAGGGCCCATGAGCAGTTCTTC
NA,TRBV29-1,NA,TRBJ1-2,CSVRDQGRSWPPNYGYTF,TGCAGCGTTCGCGATCAGGGCCGTAGCTGGCCTCCTAACTATGGCTACACCTTC
NA,TRBV28,NA,TRBJ2-7,CASSLPQDLEQYF,TGTGCCAGCAGTTTACCACAGGACCTCGAGCAGTACTTC
NA,TRBV10-3,many,TRBJ2-3,CAIREADLTDTQYF,TGTGCCATCAGGGAAGCGGACCTCACAGATACGCAGTATTTT
TRBD2,TRBV5-4,NA,TRBJ2-1,CASSPGSGVAYNEQFF,TGTGCCAGCAGCCCTGGTAGCGGGGTCGCCTACAATGAGCAGTTCTTC
NA,TRBV2,few,TRBJ2-1,CASSTGYNEQFF,TGTGCCAGCAGTACAGGGTACAATGAGCAGTTCTTC
TRBD1,TRBV19,NA,TRBJ2-4,CASSVSRDPRGNIQYF,TGTGCCAGTAGTGTTTCCCGGGACCCCAGGGGGAACATTCAGTACTTC
TRBD1,TRBV28,few,TRBJ1-3,CASSPRTGRAGNTIYF,TGTGCCAGCAGTCCCCGGACAGGGAGAGCTGGAAACACCATATATTTT
NA,TRBV5-4,NA,TRBJ1-1,CASSRGAAERYTEAFF,TGTGCCAGCAGTCGGGGGGCAGCGGAAAGGTACACTGAAGCTTTCTTT
TRBD1,TRBV19,NA,TRBJ1-4,CASSIGGTGAEKLFF,TGTGCCAGTAGCATTGGAGGGACAGGGGCCGAAAAACTGTTTTTT
TRBD2,TRBV6-1,NA,TRBJ2-1,CASSDPGGSYNEQFF,TGTGCCAGCAGTGATCCGGGGGGTAGCTACAATGAGCAGTTCTTC
TRBD1,TRBV27,few,TRBJ1-5,CASSLRGDSSNQPQHF,TGTGCCAGCAGTTTACGTGGGGACAGCAGCAATCAGCCCCAGCATTTT
TRBD1,TRBV5-1,NA,TRBJ2-2,CASTRTGGYTGELFF,TGCGCCAGCACCCGGACAGGGGGGTACACCGGGGAGCTGTTTTTT
TRBD2,TRBV5-1,NA,TRBJ2-3,CASSHGLAGETDTQYF,TGCGCCAGCAGCCACGGACTAGCGGGGGAGACAGATACGCAGTATTTT
TRBD1,TRBV4-3,few,TRBJ2-2,CASSQDSWTGVAGELFF,TGCGCCAGCAGCCAAGATAGCTGGACAGGGGTGGCCGGGGAGCTGTTTTTT
TRBD2,TRBV15,NA,TRBJ2-3,CATSWGTSETTDTQYF,TGTGCCACCAGCTGGGGGACTAGCGAGACCACAGATACGCAGTATTTT
NA,TRBV19,NA,TRBJ2-6,CASSSMPIPGANVLTF,TGTGCCAGTAGCTCAATGCCTATCCCTGGGGCCAACGTCCTGACTTTC
TRBD1,TRBV5-8,NA,TRBJ1-1,CASSLQGQGNTEAFF,TGTGCCAGCAGCTTGCAAGGACAGGGGAACACTGAAGCTTTCTTT
TRBD1,TRBV30,NA,TRBJ1-2,CASDRGNNYGYTF,TGTGCCTCGGACAGGGGGAACAACTATGGCTACACCTTC
NA,TRBV5-1,NA,TRBJ2-5,CASSLTGRDQETQYF,TGCGCCAGCAGCTTGACCGGCAGGGATCAAGAGACCCAGTACTTC
TRBD2,TRBV5-1,NA,TRBJ2-1,CASSLGLAGNEQFF,TGCGCCAGCAGCTTGGGGCTAGCGGGGAATGAGCAGTTCTTC
NA,TRBV7-2,NA,TRBJ2-5,CASTQGAVRETQYF,TGTGCCAGCACCCAAGGGGCGGTCAGGGAGACCCAGTACTTC
NA,TRBV29-1,NA,TRBJ1-1,CSAQGQGNTEAFF,TGCAGCGCCCAGGGGCAGGGGAACACTGAAGCTTTCTTT
NA,TRBV6-5,NA,TRBJ2-5,CAISDSGSETQYF,TGTGCCATCAGTGATTCGGGTTCGGAGACCCAGTACTTC
TRBD2,TRBV7-9,NA,TRBJ2-3,CASSSPGRTDTQYF,TGTGCCAGCAGCTCGCCCGGGAGGACAGATACGCAGTATTTT
TRBD2,TRBV4-2,NA,TRBJ2-5,CASSRTLSSGGAEETQYF,TGTGCCAGCAGCCGCACCCTCTCTAGCGGGGGGGCGGAAGAGACCCAGTACTTC
NA,TRBV5-1,NA,TRBJ1-1,CASSLAEGAEAFF,TGCGCCAGCAGCTTGGCCGAAGGAGCTGAAGCTTTCTTT
TRBD2,TRBV5-4,few,TRBJ2-5,CASSFAGEGETQYF,TGTGCCAGCAGCTTCGCGGGGGAGGGAGAGACCCAGTACTTC
NA,TRBV28,NA,TRBJ1-5,CASSSQANQPQHF,TGTGCCAGCAGTTCCCAGGCCAATCAGCCCCAGCATTTT
TRBD1,TRBV5-4,NA,TRBJ1-2,CASSSGTAFYGYTF,TGTGCCAGCTCCAGTGGGACAGCCTTTTATGGCTACACCTTC
TRBD2,TRBV15,NA,TRBJ2-7,CATSRDRPSGGEQYF,TGTGCCACCAGCAGAGATAGGCCTAGCGGGGGCGAGCAGTACTTC
NA,TRBV11-2,NA,TRBJ2-2,CASSLDRETGELFF,TGTGCCAGCAGCTTAGATCGGGAGACCGGGGAGCTGTTTTTT
NA,TRBV6-5,few,TRBJ1-2,CASSQGGGYTF,TGTGCCAGCAGCCAGGGAGGTGGCTACACCTTC
NA,TRBV7-9,few,TRBJ1-1,CASSLVANTEAFF,TGTGCCAGCAGCTTAGTGGCGAACACTGAAGCTTTCTTT
TRBD1,TRBV5-1,few,TRBJ2-1,CASRDRGTYNEQFF,TGCGCCAGCAGGGACAGGGGAACCTACAATGAGCAGTTCTTC
TRBD1,TRBV4-1,few,TRBJ2-7,CASSQDPGQDPYEQYF,TGCGCCAGCAGCCAAGATCCGGGACAGGATCCCTACGAGCAGTACTTC